This T cell receptor (beta chain) is drawn from a study of blood T cells in healthy people across ages. Findings of the study overall: Roughly linear age-related decline in beta diversity appeared, significant by age approximately 41. Fewer expanded clones and more diversity marked long-lived versus aged donors.

Deletions cut 7 bases from V and 5 bases from J, with 11 bases between. Germline CDR1 is MDHEN and CDR2 is SYDVKM. This CDR3 has 13 amino acids. Concerning this clonotype: Its target is not known.

Primed by a sample-barcoded 5' primer and a J-beta primer mix, a second PCR proceeded for 7 to 11 cycles. All samples yielded 3 million or more CDR3-containing paired-end reads. TCRdb used MiXCR to reprocess the 5' RACE reads, holding one entry per CDR3 protein. The sample has roughly 830,000 distinct CDR3 sequences; approximately 65% are singletons. The sequence derives from a man under 40 in good health. Sequencing used blood. This chain links TRBV28 with TRBJ2-2; D not certain. The CDR3 coding sequence is TGTGCCAGCACCGTGGTCTTGACCGGGGAGCTGTTTTTT. The encoded protein is CASTVVLTGELFF.